This record looks at one TCR beta chain sequence and its context. The target antigen is unknown. The protocol was immunoSEQ multiplex PCR, while the TCRdb copy is restricted to in-frame clones and leaves out a portion. The repertoire holds around 300,000 clones, with approximately 86% as singletons. This sample was included in a study of Ad26.COV2.S vaccination and SARS-CoV-2 variants. Treatment noted: some 20 received Ad26.COV2.S at low or high dose, single or two shots; 5 received placebo; per-sample allocation not given. Collection of samples fell on day 63 after the first vaccine or placebo injection. The vaccine delivered Wuhan-strain SARS-CoV-2 spike through an Ad26 vector. The V end was cut by 4 bases, the J end by 2 bases, with 9 bases between. CDR1 is MGHRA, CDR2 YSYEKL, per germline. The CDR3 has 15 residues. Broader study findings: Relative to placebo recipients, vaccine recipients exhibited elevated spike-specific TCR breadth.

The sequencing used peripheral blood, collected in a trial of Ad26.COV2.S vaccine versus placebo. The chain combines TRBV4-1 with TRBJ2-6; D perhaps matches TRBD1 (6 bases). The receptor comes from a person between 18 and 59 years old who received the Ad26.COV2.S COVID-19 vaccine or a placebo. CDR3 in DNA: TGCGCCAGCAGCCGCAGGGGAGCTGGGGCCAACGTCCTGACTTTC. This translates into CASSRRGAGANVLTF.